In its sample, the clone carrying this TCR beta chain was seen once. Time point in this sample: newly diagnosed, previously untreated cHL patient sample. The source of the sample is a study of PD-1 blockade in classical Hodgkin lymphoma. Between the trimmed V and J ends, which lost 0 bases and 8 bases, there was a span of 17 bases. The CDR3 runs 16 residues. Per the germline V gene, CDR1 is LGHNT and CDR2 is FRNRAP. The protocol was immunoSEQ multiplex PCR, while the TCRdb copy is restricted to in-frame clones and leaves out a portion. The profile shows about 30,000 clones, 80% to 95% of them singletons.

The chain combines TRBV12-5 with TRBJ2-4, with unresolved D. Sequenced input: peripheral blood mononuclear cells (PBMCs). The TCR originated in a human donor with classical Hodgkin lymphoma. The CDR3 region is CASGLVAGPLVDIQYF. The DNA for the CDR3 is TGTGCTAGTGGTTTGGTAGCAGGACCCTTGGTGGACATTCAGTACTTC. Drawing the rest from reference TRBV12-5 and TRBJ2-4, the complete variable domain is DARVTQTPRHKVTEMGQEVTMRCQPILGHNTVFWYRQTMMQGLELLAYFRNRAPLDDSGMPKDRFSAEMPDATLATLKIQPSEPRDSAVYFCASGLVAGPLVDIQYFGAGTRLSVL.